One sample yielded the 27 T cell receptor beta chains listed below, sequenced in a study of shared clonotypes between healthy human individuals (dated by TCRdb to 2018 to 2021). Library prep was done by the immunoSEQ multiplex PCR assay. What TCRdb holds here is the immuneACCESS table cut down to in-frame rearrangements. Part of the clones is not present; checked against another copy, under half of the missing clones reflect an unresolved V gene, and the others are unexplained. The sample table shows approximately 1.4 million clones, and 95% to 99% are seen once. Together, the top ten hold around 0.45% of the sample. Sample: naive CD4+ T cells sorted from blood. The meaning of the sample's cell subset or site label: CD45RA+ positively selected. These receptors all come from a man aged 30 to 45 in good health.

This chain links TRBV11-2 with TRBJ1-4; no clear D gene. The length of the CDR3 is 16 residues. With 0 bases removed from V and 1 base from J, the gap between germline ends came to 9 bases. The germline V gene encodes CDR1 SGHAT and CDR2 FQNNGV. CDR3 region: CASSLDLPGTNEKLFF. CDR3 bases: TGTGCCAGCAGCTTAGATCTACCCGGAACTAATGAAAAACTGTTTTTT.

This chain links TRBV10-1 with TRBJ2-7, with TRBD1 matching 8 bases. CDR3 size: 13 residues. Unmatched junction bases numbered 0, after V lost 2 bases and J lost 3 bases. Germline lookup yields CDR1 WNHNN and CDR2 SYGVQD (reference sequence). CDR3 nucleotide sequence: TGCGCCAGCAGTGAGGACAGGGGCTACGAGCAGTACTTC. It codes for CASSEDRGYEQYF.

The J gene is TRBJ2-1, the V gene TRBV4-1; D may be TRBD1 (5 bases). The CDR3 is 12 amino acids. The germline V and J ends were trimmed by 0 bases and 12 bases, with 9 bases remaining between them. Per germline, CDR1 MGHRA and CDR2 YSYEKL. In DNA form, the CDR3 reads TGCGCCAGCAGCCAAGAGCAGGGTTGGCAGTTCTTC. It codes for CASSQEQGWQFF.

J is TRBJ1-1 and V is TRBV7-9, with no clear D. The V gene's germline CDR1 is SEHNR and CDR2 FQNEAQ (reference sequence). This CDR3 comprises 15 residues. V was trimmed by 3 bases and J by 2 bases, leaving 13 bases between them. The CDR3 nucleotides read TGTGCCAGCAGCTTCGGTGAGGCCGCTAACACTGAAGCTTTCTTT. Protein: CASSFGEAANTEAFF. The whole variable domain, remainder taken from reference TRBV7-9 and TRBJ1-1, is DTGVSQNPRHKITKRGQNVTFRCDPISEHNRLYWYRQTLGQGPEFLTYFQNEAQLEKSRLLSDRFSAERPKGSFSTLEIQRTEQGDSAMYLCASSFGEAANTEAFFGQGTRLTVV.

This rearrangement joins TRBV5-1 to TRBJ1-4; the D is unclear. CDR3 length equals 14 residues. The germline V gene encodes CDR1 SGHRS and CDR2 YFSETQ. V lost 1 base and J lost 5, with 9 bases in between. CDR3 sequence: CASSLNRENEKLFF. CDR3 nucleotides: TGCGCCAGCAGCTTGAACAGAGAGAATGAAAAACTGTTTTTT.

As regards this clone: The sample contains more than one DNA sequence encoding this CDR3. This rearrangement joins TRBV5-1 to TRBJ2-3, with D perhaps matching TRBD1 (5 bases). Germline CDR1 and CDR2: SGHRS and YFSETQ. V lost 4 bases, J lost 1 base, and 10 bases lay in between. This CDR3 has 14 residues. CDR3 DNA: TGCGCCAGCAGCCCTCAGACAGGCACAGATACGCAGTATTTT. Protein: CASSPQTGTDTQYF.

The rearrangement uses TRBV5-4 and TRBJ2-3; 9 bases line up with TRBD2. The ends lost 5 bases at V and 0 bases at J; junction bases unmatched: 7. Germline V gene lookup returns CDR1 SGHNT and CDR2 YYREEE (reference sequence). The CDR3 has 16 amino acids. CDR3 region: CASRPGLAESTDTQYF. Here the CDR3 DNA reads TGTGCCAGCAGACCGGGACTAGCTGAAAGCACAGATACGCAGTATTTT.

The rearrangement uses TRBV4-1 and TRBJ2-3; TRBD2 matches at 10 bases. Germline V lookup: CDR1 MGHRA, CDR2 YSYEKL. Trimming took 9 bases from V and 2 from J; bases not matched to a gene: 8. The CDR3 covers 15 residues. CDR3 nucleotides: TGCGCCAGTCAGACTAGCGGGTTCCCCACAGATACGCAGTATTTT. This encodes CASQTSGFPTDTQYF.

This clone has just one count. The V and J genes are TRBV11-2 and TRBJ2-7, with D tentatively TRBD1 (7 bases). V was shortened by 4 bases and J by 5 bases, with 24 bases between the two germline ends. The CDR3 sequence is 17 residues long. Looked up from germline, CDR1 is SGHAT and CDR2 is FQNNGV. The CDR3 nucleotides read TGTGCCAGCAGCTCACCGGCGGGGACAGACCTACGGGACGAGCAGTACTTC. This sequence encodes CASSSPAGTDLRDEQYF.

The chain is built from TRBV28 and TRBJ2-1; 9 bases fit TRBD2. Germline CDR1 MDHEN, CDR2 SYDVKM. The CDR3 consists of 19 residues. Trimming removed 6 bases from V and 0 bases from J; junction bases left unmatched: 15. This CDR3 reads CASSPRLAVVQSSYNEQFF. In nucleotides, the CDR3 is TGTGCCAGCAGCCCCCGACTAGCGGTAGTCCAGAGCTCCTACAATGAGCAGTTCTTC.

The chain recombines TRBV18 with TRBJ2-7, with D perhaps given as TRBD1 or TRBD2 (5 bases each). V was shortened by 2 bases and J by 5 bases, with 13 bases between the two germline ends. Germline assignment: CDR1 KGHSH and CDR2 LQKENI. This CDR3 region has 14 residues. The CDR3 here is CASSPGLGENEQYF. DNA for the CDR3: TGTGCCAGCTCACCAGGGCTAGGGGAGAACGAGCAGTACTTC.

The rearrangement joins TRBV10-1 to TRBJ2-4; D may be TRBD2 (7 bases). V dropped 6 bases and J dropped 3 bases, with 12 bases sitting between them. The CDR3 length is 14 residues. Germline V gene lookup returns CDR1 WNHNN and CDR2 SYGVQD (reference sequence). This CDR3 reads CASSEGGSKNIQYF. Written as DNA, the CDR3 is TGCGCCAGCAGCGAGGGGGGGAGCAAAAACATTCAGTACTTC.

This chain joins TRBV6-6 and TRBJ2-2; no reliable D call. Looked up from germline, CDR1 is MNHNY and CDR2 is SVGAGI (reference sequence). V lost 7 bases to trimming and J lost 1 base, with 7 bases between them. There are 13 residues in the CDR3. The CDR3 here is CASKMVNTGELFF. CDR3 in DNA: TGTGCCAGCAAAATGGTGAACACCGGGGAGCTGTTTTTT.

This clone has only one observation. The rearrangement joins TRBV5-1 to TRBJ1-1; no reliable D call. Germline lookup yields CDR1 SGHRS and CDR2 YFSETQ. The CDR3 runs 14 residues. Trimming pared 4 bases from V and 4 bases from J, leaving 14 bases between. The DNA of the CDR3 is TGCGCCAGCAGCATGGTGGGGTGGGGCACTGAAGCTTTCTTT. Its translation: CASSMVGWGTEAFF.

This chain connects TRBV19 to TRBJ1-4, with 8 nucleotides matching TRBD1. With 4 bases clipped from V and 8 bases from J, the junction kept 3 bases outside the gene matches. The V gene's germline CDR1 is LNHDA and CDR2 SQIVND (reference sequence). This CDR3 region has 13 residues. The CDR3 DNA reads TGTGCCAGTAGTACGCGGACAGGGGAAAAACTGTTTTTT. It yields the protein CASSTRTGEKLFF.

In the case of this clone: Other DNA variants within this sample encode the same CDR3. The chain is built from TRBV18 and TRBJ2-7; D is unresolved. The CDR3 totals 12 residues. V was shortened by 3 bases and J by 0 bases, with 3 bases between the two germline ends. Germline CDR1 is KGHSH and CDR2 is LQKENI. The CDR3 nucleotides are TGTGCCAGCTCACCTTCCTCCTACGAGCAGTACTTC. This codes for CASSPSSYEQYF.

The rearrangement uses TRBV11-2 and TRBJ2-3, with D possibly being TRBD1 (6 bases). CDR3 length equals 16 residues. V lost 5 bases, J lost 1 base, and 16 bases lay in between. In germline, CDR1 is SGHAT, CDR2 FQNNGV. The CDR3 here is CASSLKGEKGTDTQYF. In nucleotides, the CDR3 is TGTGCCAGCAGCCTAAAGGGGGAGAAGGGCACAGATACGCAGTATTTT.

This chain connects TRBV7-2 to TRBJ1-2; a possible D gene is TRBD1 (5 bases). V lost 8 bases, J lost 8 bases, and 18 bases lay in between. The CDR3 extends over 13 amino acids. Germline values: CDR1 SGHTA, CDR2 FQGNSA. CDR3 sequence (DNA): TGTGCCAGCCTCCTGGGGCAGGTCGGGGGCTACACCTTC. Translated: CASLLGQVGGYTF. Supplemented by reference TRBV7-2 and TRBJ1-2, the full variable domain reads GAGVSQSPSNKVTEKGKDVELRCDPISGHTALYWYRQSLGQGLEFLIYFQGNSAPDKSGLPSDRFSAERTGGSVSTLTIQRTQQEDSAVYLCASLLGQVGGYTFGSGTRLTVV.

The chain joins TRBV5-6 to TRBJ2-3; D uncertain. CDR1 is SGHDT and CDR2 is YYEEEE in the germline V gene. V shed 3 bases and J shed 1 base, with 6 bases lying between them. There are 13 residues in the CDR3. CDR3 amino acids: CASSYTGTDTQYF. The CDR3 region has the DNA TGTGCCAGCAGCTACACAGGCACAGATACGCAGTATTTT. The full variable domain, in which reference TRBV5-6 and TRBJ2-3 provide the parts outside the CDR3, is DAGVTQSPTHLIKTRGQQVTLRCSPKSGHDTVSWYQQALGQGPQFIFQYYEEEERQRGNFPDRFSGHQFPNYSSELNVNALLLGDSALYLCASSYTGTDTQYFGPGTRLTVL.

This chain uses TRBV20-1 with TRBJ1-5, with D uncertain. In germline, CDR1 is DFQATT, CDR2 SNEGSKA (reference sequence). This CDR3 comprises 11 residues. The germline V and J ends were trimmed by 3 bases and 5 bases, with 5 bases remaining between them. In nucleotides, the CDR3 is TGCAGTGCTAGTAACCATCAGCCCCAGCATTTT. Translation: CSASNHQPQHF.

The chain carries TRBV5-5 and TRBJ1-4; D possibly corresponds to TRBD1 (6 bases). Germline CDR1 reads SGHKS; CDR2 reads YYEKEE (reference sequence). The V gene lost 3 bases and the J gene lost 0 bases, with 15 bases spanning the gap. The CDR3 has 17 residues. The CDR3 here is CASSWRDTVPTNEKLFF. The CDR3, as DNA: TGTGCCAGCAGCTGGAGGGACACTGTCCCAACTAATGAAAAACTGTTTTTT.

The rearrangement links TRBV7-2 to TRBJ2-7, with D possibly TRBD2 on 6 matching bases. Germline V gene lookup returns CDR1 SGHTA and CDR2 FQGNSA. The CDR3 spans 14 residues. V lost 4 bases and J 1 base, leaving 11 bases between the germline ends. The CDR3 DNA reads TGTGCCAGCAGCTGGCGGCGGGGTTCCTACGAGCAGTACTTC. Protein sequence: CASSWRRGSYEQYF.

The V gene is TRBV5-1, the J gene TRBJ2-7, with D unresolved. Trimming removed 0 bases from V and 4 bases from J, with 8 bases in between. Looked up from germline, CDR1 is SGHRS and CDR2 is YFSETQ. This CDR3 region has 13 residues. CDR3 sequence: CASSLAVGYEQYF. The CDR3 DNA sequence: TGCGCCAGCAGCTTGGCCGTTGGATACGAGCAGTACTTC. Using reference TRBV5-1 and TRBJ2-7 for the parts outside the CDR3, the full variable domain is KAGVTQTPRYLIKTRGQQVTLSCSPISGHRSVSWYQQTPGQGLQFLFEYFSETQRNKGNFPGRFSGRQFSNSRSEMNVSTLELGDSALYLCASSLAVGYEQYFGPGTRLTVT.

This clone is a singleton in its sample. This chain connects TRBV28 to TRBJ1-5, with D possibly matching TRBD1 (5 bases). The V end lost 4 bases, the J end lost 5 bases, and 15 bases lay between the germline ends. Germline V gene sequence: CDR1 MDHEN, CDR2 SYDVKM. This CDR3 is 15 amino acids long. The CDR3 nucleotides are TGTGCCAGCAGTTCCTCCGGGCAGGGCGATCAGCCCCAGCATTTT. This encodes CASSSSGQGDQPQHF.

This clone appeared once. The J gene is TRBJ2-5, the V gene TRBV4-1; D may be TRBD2 (6 bases). This CDR3 has 15 residues. V lost 3 bases, J lost 3 bases, and 14 bases lay in between. Germline CDR1 MGHRA, CDR2 YSYEKL. This CDR3 is CASSHSGEREETQYF. The CDR3 nucleotides read TGCGCCAGCAGCCACTCGGGAGAGAGGGAAGAGACCCAGTACTTC.

The chain couples TRBV28 to TRBJ2-1; 8 positions match TRBD2. The V gene end was trimmed by 3 bases and the J gene end by 9 bases; junction bases not matched to a gene: 4. This CDR3 region has 13 residues. Germline CDR1 reads MDHEN; CDR2 reads SYDVKM. The CDR3 DNA reads TGTGCCAGCAGTTTCCCAGCGGGAGTTGAGCAGTTCTTC. Translated: CASSFPAGVEQFF.

As to this clone: The junction does not match germline at one end; this may be a read error. This chain uses TRBV7-7 with TRBJ2-7, with 7 bases that match TRBD1. There are 15 residues in the CDR3. In germline, CDR1 is SSHAT, CDR2 FNYEAQ (reference sequence). The CDR3 DNA is TGTGCTAGCAGCTTAGCGAGGGACAGCTCCTACGAGCAGTACTTC. It translates to CASSLARDSSYEQYF.